This record covers a single TCR beta chain. Its target is not known. The table came from immunoSEQ multiplex PCR; TCRdb's copy has only in-frame clones and leaves some out. The sample includes tens of thousands of clones, over 75% of them seen just once. The sample belongs to a study of T cell responses to AZD1222 COVID-19 vaccine. Notes on the study in general: Possibly, clonal diversity was underestimated; donors were largely white British and included more females. With dominance at 160-218 and 743-854, vaccine-associated CD4 TCRs spanned spike. Reportedly, close to half of spike-specific TCRs are directed against unmutated variant regions.

V was clipped by 2 bases and J by 13 bases, with 13 bases between them. This CDR3 has 12 residues. CDR1 and CDR2 (germline): MNHEY, SVGEGT. The sequence came from an adult in good health. V is TRBV6-2 or TRBV6-3 and J is TRBJ2-3; the D gene is possibly TRBD1 (6 bases). The source material was peripheral blood, sampled on day 0 of AZD1222 vaccination. Written as DNA, the CDR3 is TGTGCCAGCAGTTACGGGGGCAGGAGAAAGTATTTT. This sequence encodes CASSYGGRRKYF.